This entry describes one TCR beta chain. Ten or more counts support this clonotype. What this receptor recognizes is not known. No qualities accompany the bases; no much larger clone lies one base away. These data belong to a study of regulatory T cells in long-lasting Graves disease (dated by TCRdb to 2020 to 2023). As for the study more broadly: Patients with newly diagnosed Graves' disease had been on antithyroid drugs for under 3 months. A total of some 33 samples were covered by TCR sequencing, comprising around 13 persistent and some 20 newly diagnosed Graves' disease patients. Peripheral blood TCR sequencing and RNA sequencing compared persistent Graves' disease patients with newly diagnosed Graves' disease patients. The study took place in China and was registered as a clinical trial. Here is what the overall study found, with its caveats: More public clonotypes were shared among persistent patients (roughly 3,000) than among newly diagnosed patients (roughly 960). As a limitation, the authors acknowledged that the small sample size may reduce accuracy. Peripheral blood alone was examined, since thyroid tissue, which constituted the primary lesion, could not be accessed. Persistent Graves' disease patients showed lower TCR Shannon entropy and fewer highly expanded clones than newly diagnosed patients, suggesting clonal expansion. Persistent disease showed preferential use of TRBV28, TRBJ1-2 and TRBJ2-5, whereas newly diagnosed disease favored TRBV20-1 and TRBJ2-1. Only the TCR beta chain was sequenced and analyzed.

Libraries were made using multiplex PCR. Data came from an Illumina HiSeq 4000. CDR3 regions were amplified by Arm-PCR with iRepertoire HTBI primers to construct TCR beta libraries. Before sequencing, the PCR products underwent gel purification. In the source study's methods: Gene usage analysis of CDR3 amino acid clonotypes used the 62 TRBV and some 15 TRBJ segments found across samples. COPE and FqMerger were used to merge filtered high-quality paired reads into contigs. BLAST was used to align contigs to IMGT TRBV, TRBD and TRBJ reference genes, with CDR3 defined following IMGT. Any clonotype with a frequency above 0.1% was classified as a highly expanded clone. Repertoire diversity was measured by Shannon entropy, and V-J evenness by the Gini coefficient. Public clonotypes were defined as clonotypes shared by more than one individual. TCRdb reanalyzed the raw reads on its own, using fastp at Q25 for trimming and MiXCR for clone calling, and kept in-frame beta chains. Each record represents a unique CDR3 protein, reported with the most common genes and DNA among its rows. TCRdb's processing, not the authors', yielded these V and J calls. Counted in this sample were about 540,000 distinct CDR3 sequences; roughly 14% of them appeared once. Clones ranked in the top ten supply roughly a tenth of the sample.

The time point label corresponds to: newly diagnosed GD, antithyroid drugs for less than 3 months. For both TCR sequencing and RNA sequencing, RNA was extracted from PBMCs using TRIzol. The diagnosis of Graves' disease followed American Thyroid Association guidelines. Recruitment of patients was carried out at an endocrinology department in Xi'an, China. From each patient, 7.5 to 9.5 milliliters of peripheral blood was collected into an EDTA anticoagulant tube. PBMCs were isolated by Ficoll Paque Plus density gradient separation without further T cell sorting. An Agilent 2100 Bioanalyzer and agarose gel were used to check RNA quality, while a NanoDrop 2000 measured RNA concentration. The CDR3 measures 16 amino acids from cysteine to phenylalanine. The retained sequence is limited to the CDR3, 48 bases, with the frame set at the first base. V lost 5 bases and J lost 3 bases; the stretch between them is 22 bases long. The germline V gene (reference sequence) yields DFQATT for CDR1 and SNEGSKA for CDR2.

This sample was also put to use in a study of T cells in Graves' hyperthyroidism and ophthalmopathy. Drawing on the second study: Stable Graves' hyperthyroidism was defined as the absence of progression to ophthalmopathy over 18 months of follow-up. Hyperthyroidism patients were newly diagnosed, had a disease duration of under 2 months, and were aged 18 to 65 years. Any patient with an uncontrolled infection, another autoimmune disease, pregnancy or lactation was excluded. Clinical symptoms, serum thyroxine and TRAb, thyroid ultrasound, and orbital computed tomography formed the basis for the diagnoses. A first-round RT-PCR of the TCR CDR3 used the HTBI primer set with the Qiagen OneStep RT-PCR kit. Blood samples also contained most of the expanded thyroid clonotypes (frequency above 0.001), which suggests that blood repertoires may reflect thyroid immune responses. In cross-validation, a model built on a 13 V-J signature told ophthalmopathy apart from stable hyperthyroidism with less than 90% sensitivity and approximately 84% specificity, and in testing the same model reached 80%/75%. In validation, the model predicted progression to ophthalmopathy a median of about 6 months before onset, with over 55% sensitivity and just under 75% specificity. A discovery cohort of about a hundred patients, roughly 45 with Graves' ophthalmopathy and fewer than 65 with stable Graves' hyperthyroidism, was used to find distinguishing TCR V-J signatures. Prospective prediction of ophthalmopathy was tested in an independent validation cohort consisting of some 19 hyperthyroidism patients and around 16 patients who later progressed to ophthalmopathy. The 90 to 100 discovery patients were randomly divided into training and test sets at a 7:3 ratio. In addition, the study compared T-cell repertoires in thyroid tissue and in blood from roughly six Graves' hyperthyroidism patients. Once sampling was done, hyperthyroidism patients were given methimazole at a starting dose of 30 mg daily, whereas ophthalmopathy patients were given high-dose intravenous methylprednisolone. Libraries were constructed in a second round of multiplex PCR, after which size selection and purification were carried out. The libraries were sequenced on an Illumina HiSeq2000 using paired-end 100 bp reads. SOAPnuke was used to process the raw data, throwing out any read that contained adapters or uncalled bases, had a mean Phred below 15, or lacked an exact constant-primer or identifier match. High-quality paired reads were merged using COPE v1.2.5, and each unique nucleotide sequence was defined as a clonotype. MiTCR v1.1 was used to align clonotypes to the IMGT TRBV, TRBD and TRBJ reference segments. Only V-J combinations with frequency above 0.0001, covering 98% to 99.2% of repertoires, were analysed. A TCS score was defined as the ratio of F50 (clonal expansion) to E x V (chaos), with BLOSUM62-based TCRdist applied between CDR3 peptides within each V-J. Welch's t-statistics and random forest reduced some 510 V-J features to 13, which were used in a naive Bayes classifier (R e1071). Sample size was not statistically predetermined, and blinding of investigators to group allocation was not performed. According to the paper, TCR Vbeta CDR3 sequencing was carried out on 135 peripheral blood samples, which came from under 50 ophthalmopathy, around 74 hyperthyroidism and roughly 17 progressor patients.

The sequence was obtained from a man in his thirties or forties with Graves disease. Donor details come from another sample of the same person, matched by shared clones. The chain joins TRBV20-1 to TRBJ2-5; TRBD1 is possibly the D segment (5 matching bases). The sample in question was peripheral blood mononuclear cells (PBMCs), obtained at new diagnosis, from a patient treated with antithyroid drugs. The sequenced DNA: TGCAGTGCTGAGGATGGGGCAGGGTGGACGAAAGAGACCCAGTACTTC. It encodes CSAEDGAGWTKETQYF.